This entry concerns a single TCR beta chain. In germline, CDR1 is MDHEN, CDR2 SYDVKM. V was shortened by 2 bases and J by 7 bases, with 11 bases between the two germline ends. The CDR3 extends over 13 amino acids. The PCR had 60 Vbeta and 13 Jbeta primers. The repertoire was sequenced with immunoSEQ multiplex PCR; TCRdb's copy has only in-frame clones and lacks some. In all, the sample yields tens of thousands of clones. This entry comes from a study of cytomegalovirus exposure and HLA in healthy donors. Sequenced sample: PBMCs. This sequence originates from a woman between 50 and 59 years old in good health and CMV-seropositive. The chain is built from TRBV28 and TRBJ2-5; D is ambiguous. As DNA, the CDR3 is TGTGCCAGCAGTTTAACTTCCCCGGTGACCCAGTACTTC. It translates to CASSLTSPVTQYF. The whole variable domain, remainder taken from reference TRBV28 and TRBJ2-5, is DVKVTQSSRYLVKRTGEKVFLECVQDMDHENMFWYRQDPGLGLRLIYFSYDVKMKEKGDIPEGYSVSREKKERFSLILESASTNQTSMYLCASSLTSPVTQYFGPGTRLLVL.